This T cell receptor (beta chain) comes out of a study of CD8 T cells in Susac syndrome. Trimming pared 3 bases from V and 0 bases from J, leaving 9 bases between. This CDR3 is built from 15 residues. From germline, CDR1 is LGHNA and CDR2 YNFKEQ. When the RNA was reverse transcribed, random hexamers were used with an input of roughly 0.45 to 1 ug. TCRdb passed the immunoSEQ multiplex PCR reads through MiXCR, listing each CDR3 protein once. The top ten hold roughly 0.087% of the sample, which has approximately 180,000 distinct CDR3 sequences, 75% to 95% seen once. Sample: CD4+ T cells from PBMCs. The rearrangement joins TRBV4-2 to TRBJ1-5, with D unresolved. The source of this sequence is a human donor with Susac syndrome. The CDR3 loop reads CASSHTEDSNQPQHF. CDR3 DNA: TGTGCCAGCAGCCATACCGAGGATAGCAATCAGCCCCAGCATTTT.